The 30 T cell receptor beta chains in this list originate from one sample, sequenced in a study of T cells in Graves' hyperthyroidism and ophthalmopathy (dated 2019 in TCRdb). Library preparation was by multiplex PCR. Instrument on record: Illumina HiSeq 2000. Amplification of TCR beta CDR3 regions was carried out from RNA transcripts. The first round of RT-PCR for the TCR CDR3 was performed with the HTBI primer set and the Qiagen OneStep RT-PCR kit. The public sequencing data were trimmed at Q25 with fastp and processed into clonotypes with MiXCR by TCRdb, which kept only in-frame beta chains. Entries that share a CDR3 protein sequence are merged under the most common genes and DNA. This sample lists around 580,000 distinct CDR3 sequences; 35% to 55% were detected once. The top ten clonotypes cover around 7.7% of the sample. Sequenced input: peripheral blood or thyroid tissue (not recorded which). These receptor sequences come from a young woman with Graves' hyperthyroidism.

The V call is TRBV19, the J call TRBJ1-3, with 9 bases matching TRBD1. The junction had 8 bases not matched to a gene; V was cut back by 10 bases and J by 4 bases. Germline-derived CDR1 and CDR2 are LNHDA and SQIVND (reference sequence). This CDR3 has 14 residues. In DNA form, the CDR3 reads TGTGCCACCTCATTCGGGACAGGGGGAAACACCATATATTTT. Protein product: CATSFGTGGNTIYF.

This clonotype was counted ten times or more. For the CDR3, the DNA is TGTGCCAGTACCAATTCGGGACAGGGGGACACTGAAGCTTTCTTT. This translates into CASTNSGQGDTEAFF. The J gene is TRBJ1-1, the V gene TRBV19; TRBD1 aligns across 11 bases. The CDR3 is 15 residues long. Germline-derived CDR1 and CDR2 are LNHDA and SQIVND (reference sequence). V shed 7 bases, J shed 3 bases, and the junction held 7 bases outside the gene matches. The full variable domain, in which reference TRBV19 and TRBJ1-1 provide the parts outside the CDR3, is DGGITQSPKYLFRKEGQNVTLSCEQNLNHDAMYWYRQDPGQGLRLIYYSQIVNDFQKGDIAEGYSVSREKKESFPLTVTSAQKNPTAFYLCASTNSGQGDTEAFFGQGTRLTVV.

This clonotype appeared many times. This chain links TRBV9 with TRBJ2-7, with a weak D call TRBD2 (6 bases). CDR1 is SGDLS, CDR2 YYNGEE, per germline. V was pared by 5 bases and J by 4 bases, with 25 bases between. The CDR3 is 17 residues long. The CDR3 DNA sequence: TGTGCCAGCAGGCCCCCCTGGCTCGGGAGTTGGTTATACGAGCAGTACTTC. Its translation is CASRPPWLGSWLYEQYF.

This chain links TRBV2 with TRBJ2-5, with D uncertain. The length of the CDR3 is 14 residues. V lost 6 bases to trimming and J lost 5 bases, with 16 bases between them. Looked up from germline, CDR1 is SNHLY and CDR2 is FYNNEI. For the CDR3, the DNA is TGTGCCAGCAGAGGAATGTCGCCGATCGAGACCCAGTACTTC. Its protein is CASRGMSPIETQYF.

The chain links TRBV4-3 to TRBJ1-3; D is uncertain. In germline, CDR1 is LGHNA, CDR2 YSLEER. The CDR3 consists of 15 residues. Trimming took off 1 base at V and 1 base at J, with 8 bases between the two ends. The CDR3 DNA reads TGCGCCAGCAGCCAAGGGGTGTTATCTGGAAACACCATATATTTT. Translated: CASSQGVLSGNTIYF.

V and J are TRBV7-2 and TRBJ2-7, with D perhaps TRBD2 (6 bases). The CDR3 spans 12 residues. Germline CDR1 reads SGHTA; CDR2 reads FQGNSA. The germline V and J ends were trimmed by 10 bases and 3 bases, with 13 bases remaining between them. Here the CDR3 reads CATLRRGYEQYF. The CDR3 coding sequence is TGTGCCACTCTGCGGCGGGGCTACGAGCAGTACTTC. The variable domain in full, completed from reference TRBV7-2 and TRBJ2-7, reads GAGVSQSPSNKVTEKGKDVELRCDPISGHTALYWYRQSLGQGLEFLIYFQGNSAPDKSGLPSDRFSAERTGGSVSTLTIQRTQQEDSAVYLCATLRRGYEQYFGPGTRLTVT.

Of note for this clonotype: The junction does not match germline at one end; this may be a read error. This chain uses TRBV7-6 with TRBJ1-2, with D unresolved. Germline CDR1 is SGHVS and CDR2 is FNYEAQ. This CDR3 has 14 amino acids. DNA of the CDR3: TGTGCCGGCAGCTTAAATTTCGGCGGTTTAGGCCACACCTTC. It codes for CAGSLNFGGLGHTF. The entire variable domain, with the rest obtained from reference TRBV7-6 and TRBJ1-2, is as follows: GAGVSQSPRYKVTKRGQDVALRCDPISGHVSLYWYRQALGQGPEFLTYFNYEAQQDKSGLPNDRFSAERPEGSISTLTIQRTEQRDSAMYRCAGSLNFGGLGHTFGSGTRLTVV.

The chain carries TRBV5-4 and TRBJ1-4, with D unclear. The CDR3 sequence is 14 residues long. The germline V and J ends were trimmed by 4 bases and 6 bases, with 13 bases remaining between them. Per germline, CDR1 SGHNT and CDR2 YYREEE (reference sequence). The CDR3 region has the DNA TGTGCCAGCAGCCCCCAGGACGGTCATGAAAAACTGTTTTTT. It translates to CASSPQDGHEKLFF.

V and J are TRBV2 and TRBJ2-1; weak D call: TRBD2 (6 bases). V lost 7 bases to trimming and J lost 7 bases, with 20 bases between them. The length of the CDR3 is 15 residues. The germline V gene has CDR1 SNHLY and CDR2 FYNNEI. CDR3 protein: CASNPGHGGRNEQFF. The CDR3 coding sequence is TGTGCCAGCAACCCCGGACACGGGGGAAGGAATGAGCAGTTCTTC.

This clonotype was picked up many times. The chain carries TRBV7-9 and TRBJ2-7; D remains ambiguous. V gave up 0 bases and J gave up 3 bases, with 24 bases separating them. Germline V CDR1 and CDR2: SEHNR, FQNEAQ (reference sequence). The CDR3 loop spans 19 amino acids. The CDR3, as DNA: TGTGCCAGCAGCTTAGCCGGTGGTAGACTTAGAGTGATTCACTACGAGCAGTACTTC. Residues: CASSLAGGRLRVIHYEQYF.

The sample holds a few counts of this clonotype. The chain carries TRBV4-3 and TRBJ2-7, with unresolved D. The CDR3 contains 16 residues. Germline CDR1 LGHNA, CDR2 YSLEER. V was trimmed by 1 base and J by 3 bases, leaving 16 bases between them. CDR3 amino acids: CASSQGVQREIYEQYF. In DNA form, the CDR3 reads TGCGCCAGCAGCCAAGGCGTACAGCGCGAGATCTACGAGCAGTACTTC.

V is TRBV20-1 and J is TRBJ2-1; D not certain. The CDR3 runs 12 residues. In germline, CDR1 is DFQATT, CDR2 SNEGSKA (reference sequence). Trimming removed 2 bases from V and 7 bases from J, with 9 bases in between. The CDR3: CSARKNGNEQFF. For the CDR3, the DNA is TGCAGTGCTAGAAAAAATGGAAATGAGCAGTTCTTC.

This clonotype was counted between two and nine times. The chain combines TRBV7-3 with TRBJ2-3; TRBD2 matches at 10 bases. Germline V gene sequence: CDR1 SGHTA, CDR2 FQGTGA. V shed 5 bases, J shed 0 bases, and the junction held 5 bases outside the gene matches. The CDR3 loop spans 16 amino acids. The CDR3 loop reads CASSRTSGGSTDTQYF. The CDR3 coding sequence is TGTGCCAGCAGCCGGACTAGCGGAGGGAGCACAGATACGCAGTATTTT.

This clonotype was recorded many times. CDR3 nucleotides: TGCAGTGCTAGAAGAGACGGGGCCTACGAGCAGTACTTC. This codes for CSARRDGAYEQYF. The chain combines TRBV20-1 with TRBJ2-7; D might be TRBD2 (5 bases). This CDR3 spans 13 amino acids. CDR1 and CDR2 (germline): DFQATT, SNEGSKA (reference sequence). The V and J ends lost 2 bases and 2 bases respectively, with 10 bases between them.

This clonotype was recorded only once. The rearrangement uses TRBV5-1 and TRBJ2-1; possibly TRBD1 for D (5 bases). The CDR3 sequence is 14 residues long. Trimming left V 2 bases short and J 5 bases short, with 11 bases between. Germline V lookup: CDR1 SGHRS, CDR2 YFSETQ. DNA for the CDR3: TGCGCCAGCAGCTTTTTTCAGGGTAACAATGAGCAGTTCTTC. This sequence encodes CASSFFQGNNEQFF.

In its sample, this clonotype was seen many times. This sequence joins TRBV20-1 and TRBJ1-1, with D possibly matching TRBD1 (6 bases). The CDR3 is 13 residues long. Trimming took off 0 bases at V and 11 bases at J, with 16 bases between the two ends. Germline V gene sequence: CDR1 DFQATT, CDR2 SNEGSKA (reference sequence). CDR3 coding DNA: TGCAGTGCTAGAGATCCTGGGGGCGATGAGGCTTTCTTT. Translating it yields CSARDPGGDEAFF.

This clonotype was detected ten times or more. This CDR3 is CASSLAQGGVSPLHF. The CDR3 region has the DNA TGCGCCAGCAGCTTGGCTCAGGGTGGCGTCTCACCCCTCCACTTT. The rearrangement joins TRBV5-1 to TRBJ1-6; tentative D call: TRBD1 (5 bases). CDR1 is SGHRS and CDR2 is YFSETQ in the germline V gene. Trimming stripped 0 bases from V and 10 bases from J, with 14 bases between. This CDR3 has 15 amino acids.

This clonotype was found many times. The chain carries TRBV7-8 and TRBJ1-5; maybe TRBD1 (5 bases). Trimming shortened V by 5 bases and J by 4 bases, and 12 bases separated the two germline ends. The germline V gene encodes CDR1 SGHVS and CDR2 FQNEAQ. The CDR3 is 14 amino acids. CDR3 sequence (DNA): TGTGCCAGCAGCCAATCGGGGGGGAATCAGCCCCAGCATTTT. It yields the protein CASSQSGGNQPQHF.

The rearrangement joins TRBV29-1 to TRBJ1-5; 7 nucleotides line up with TRBD1. In germline, CDR1 is SQVTM, CDR2 ANQGSEA. V was pared by 8 bases and J by 2 bases, with 12 bases of the junction left unmatched. The CDR3 covers 15 residues. CDR3 in amino acids: CSFRDSVFGNQPQHF. CDR3 bases: TGCAGCTTCCGGGACAGTGTATTCGGCAATCAGCCCCAGCATTTT.

This clonotype has only one observation. V usage is TRBV7-8 and J usage is TRBJ1-1, with 7 bases identical to TRBD1. Looked up from germline, CDR1 is SGHVS and CDR2 is FQNEAQ. Unmatched junction bases numbered 2, after V lost 5 bases and J lost 8 bases. The CDR3 covers 11 residues. CDR3 protein: CASSVDREAFF. The CDR3 bases are TGTGCCAGCAGCGTGGACAGGGAAGCTTTCTTT.

This clonotype showed up many times. This chain uses TRBV6-6 with TRBJ1-5; TRBD1 matches at 7 bases. The CDR3 is made up of 15 amino acids. The V segment lost 6 bases and the J segment 0 bases; nucleotides outside the gene matches: 5. Looked up from germline, CDR1 is MNHNY and CDR2 is SVGAGI (reference sequence). CDR3 region: CASRTDRDSNQPQHF. Written as DNA, the CDR3 is TGTGCCAGCAGGACTGACAGGGATAGCAATCAGCCCCAGCATTTT.

The chain employs TRBV20-1 and TRBJ2-7, with 7 bases that match TRBD2. Trimming at V came to 6 bases and at J to 1 base, leaving 9 bases not matched to a gene. Germline V gives CDR1 DFQATT, CDR2 SNEGSKA (reference sequence). This CDR3 has 14 amino acids. The CDR3 region has the DNA TGCAGTGCCACGGGGAGGGAGAGGTCCTACGAGCAGTACTTC. It translates to CSATGRERSYEQYF.

This clonotype was observed many times. The chain joins TRBV2 to TRBJ1-4, with 7 positions matching TRBD1. V lost 4 bases, J lost 5 bases, and 7 bases stayed unmatched. Germline V gene sequence: CDR1 SNHLY, CDR2 FYNNEI. The CDR3 consists of 15 residues. The CDR3 sequence: CASSASGTANEKLFF. Here the CDR3 DNA reads TGTGCCAGCAGTGCGAGCGGGACAGCGAATGAAAAACTGTTTTTT.

This clonotype appeared a single time. CDR3 amino acids: CSVGASGLVDGYTF. CDR3 in DNA: TGCAGCGTCGGGGCGTCAGGGTTAGTGGATGGCTACACCTTC. This sequence joins TRBV29-1 and TRBJ1-2; a possible D gene is TRBD1 (5 bases). Trimming removed 6 bases at V and 6 bases at J, with 20 bases between. The length of the CDR3 is 14 residues. Germline-derived CDR1 and CDR2 are SQVTM and ANQGSEA. The whole variable domain, remainder taken from reference TRBV29-1 and TRBJ1-2, is SAVISQKPSRDICQRGTSLTIQCQVDSQVTMMFWYRQQPGQSLTLIATANQGSEATYESGFVIDKFPISRPNLTFSTLTVSNMSPEDSSIYLCSVGASGLVDGYTFGSGTRLTVV.

In the case of this clonotype: This may be a read error, as it is one base from a much larger clone. Here the CDR3 reads CASSFDNSGDTIYF. The CDR3 nucleotides read TGCGCCAGCAGCTTCGACAACTCTGGAGACACCATATATTTT. The chain combines TRBV5-1 with TRBJ1-3; D is ambiguous. Germline loops: CDR1 SGHRS, CDR2 YFSETQ. This CDR3 has 14 amino acids.

This clonotype was recorded at least ten times. The chain has TRBV15 and TRBJ1-4; D is perhaps TRBD1 (6 bases). The V end was cut by 0 bases, the J end by 7 bases, with 15 bases between. CDR3 length: 16 amino acids. Germline-derived CDR1 and CDR2 are LNHNV and YYDKDF (reference sequence). The CDR3 nucleotides are TGTGCCACCAGCAGAGACCGGACAGTTAGAGGTGAAAAACTGTTTTTT. Translated: CATSRDRTVRGEKLFF.

The chain recombines TRBV6-4 with TRBJ1-5; 9 bases are shared with TRBD1. The trim removed 4 bases at V and 7 bases at J, leaving 8 bases unmatched. The CDR3 contains 15 residues. Germline V gene sequence: CDR1 MRHNA, CDR2 SNTAGT. This CDR3 is CASSGTGVPEQPQHF. The CDR3, as DNA: TGTGCCAGCAGTGGGACAGGGGTCCCTGAGCAGCCCCAGCATTTT.

This clonotype has ten or more counts. The chain is built from TRBV5-1 and TRBJ1-4, with D perhaps matching TRBD1 (6 bases). Germline V gene data show CDR1 as SGHRS and CDR2 as YFSETQ. V lost 2 bases and J 7 bases, leaving 12 bases between the germline ends. CDR3 length: 14 residues. The CDR3 loop is CASSFRGQGEKLFF. CDR3 in DNA: TGCGCCAGCAGCTTCCGGGGGCAGGGTGAAAAACTGTTTTTT.

This clonotype was seen repeatedly, ten times or more. The chain combines TRBV15 with TRBJ2-7; D possibly corresponds to TRBD1 (6 bases). The germline V and J ends were trimmed by 5 bases and 1 base, with 12 bases remaining between them. The CDR3 sequence is 14 residues long. Looked up from germline, CDR1 is LNHNV and CDR2 is YYDKDF (reference sequence). CDR3 loop: CATSEQGFSYEQYF. The CDR3 nucleotides read TGTGCCACCAGCGAGCAGGGGTTTTCCTACGAGCAGTACTTC.

This chain joins TRBV27 and TRBJ2-5; weak D call: TRBD2 (6 bases). TRBJ2-1 explains the end of the DNA better; the J call may be wrong. The germline V gene encodes CDR1 MNHEY and CDR2 SMNVEV (reference sequence). This CDR3 contains 13 residues. CDR3 DNA sequence: TGTGCCAGCAGTTTGGGGGGAACGAGTGAGCAGTTCTTC. Its translation: CASSLGGTSEQFF.